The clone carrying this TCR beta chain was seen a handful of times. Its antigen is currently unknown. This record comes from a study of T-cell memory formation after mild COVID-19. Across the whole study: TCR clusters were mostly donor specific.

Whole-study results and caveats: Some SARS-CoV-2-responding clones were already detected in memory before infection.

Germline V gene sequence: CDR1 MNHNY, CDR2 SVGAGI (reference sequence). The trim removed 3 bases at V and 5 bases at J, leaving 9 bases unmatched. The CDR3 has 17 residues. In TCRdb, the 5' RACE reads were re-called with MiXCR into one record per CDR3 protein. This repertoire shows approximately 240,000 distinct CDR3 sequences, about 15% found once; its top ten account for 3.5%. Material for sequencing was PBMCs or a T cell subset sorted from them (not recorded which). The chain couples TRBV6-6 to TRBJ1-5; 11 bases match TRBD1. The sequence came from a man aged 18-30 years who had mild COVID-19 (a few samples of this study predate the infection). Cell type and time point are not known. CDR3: CASSYGTGGTWDQPQHF. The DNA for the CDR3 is TGTGCCAGCAGTTATGGGACAGGGGGGACGTGGGATCAGCCCCAGCATTTT.